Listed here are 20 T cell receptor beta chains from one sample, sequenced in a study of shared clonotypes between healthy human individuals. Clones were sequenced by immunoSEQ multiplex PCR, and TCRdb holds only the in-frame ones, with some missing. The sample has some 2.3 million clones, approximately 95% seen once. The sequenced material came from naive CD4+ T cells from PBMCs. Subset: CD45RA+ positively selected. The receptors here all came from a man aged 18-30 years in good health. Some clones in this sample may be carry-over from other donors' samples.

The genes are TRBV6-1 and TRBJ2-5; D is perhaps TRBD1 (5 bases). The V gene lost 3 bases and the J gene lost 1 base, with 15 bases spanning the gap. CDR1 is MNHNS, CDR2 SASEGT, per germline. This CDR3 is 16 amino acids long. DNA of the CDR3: TGTGCCAGCAGTGATTACAGGAATTCTGCCCAAGAGACCCAGTACTTC. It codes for CASSDYRNSAQETQYF.

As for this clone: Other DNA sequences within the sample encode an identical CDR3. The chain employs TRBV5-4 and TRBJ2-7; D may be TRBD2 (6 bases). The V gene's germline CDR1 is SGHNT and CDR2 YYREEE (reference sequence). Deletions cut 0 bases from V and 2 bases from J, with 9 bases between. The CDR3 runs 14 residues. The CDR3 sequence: CASSLVGGTYEQYF. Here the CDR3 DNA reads TGTGCCAGCAGCTTGGTCGGGGGTACCTACGAGCAGTACTTC.

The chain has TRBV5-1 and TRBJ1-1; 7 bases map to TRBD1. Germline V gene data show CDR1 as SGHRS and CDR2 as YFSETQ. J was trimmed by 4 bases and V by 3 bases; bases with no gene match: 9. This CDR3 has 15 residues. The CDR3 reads CASSSTGNQITEAFF. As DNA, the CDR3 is TGCGCCAGCAGCTCGACAGGGAATCAGATCACTGAAGCTTTCTTT.

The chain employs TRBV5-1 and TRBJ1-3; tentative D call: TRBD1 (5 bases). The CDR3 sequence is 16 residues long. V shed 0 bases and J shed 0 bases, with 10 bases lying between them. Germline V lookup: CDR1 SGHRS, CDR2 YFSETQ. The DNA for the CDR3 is TGCGCCAGCAGCTTGGGACAGCTGGTCTCTGGAAACACCATATATTTT. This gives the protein CASSLGQLVSGNTIYF.

The CDR3 bases are TGTGCCAGCAGACAGGGGGCGGTGGGCAATCAGCCCCAGCATTTT. Translating it yields CASRQGAVGNQPQHF. The gene calls are TRBV6-5 and TRBJ1-5; 9 nucleotides line up with TRBD1. Germline CDR1 and CDR2: MNHEY and SVGAGI. The CDR3 consists of 15 residues. With V trimmed by 6 bases and J by 2 bases, 5 bases remained unmatched.

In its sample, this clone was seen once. CDR3 nucleotides: TGTGCCAGCAGTATCCCCCGCGAGCAGTACTTC. Its translation: CASSIPREQYF. The chain uses TRBV2 and TRBJ2-7; D not certain. The CDR3 is 11 residues long. Germline V gene data show CDR1 as SNHLY and CDR2 as FYNNEI. V lost 5 bases and J 6 bases, leaving 8 bases between the germline ends.

CDR3 region: CASSLPRTGGDEQYF. The CDR3 region has the DNA TGTGCCAGCAGTTTACCTCGGACAGGGGGCGACGAGCAGTACTTC. The V and J genes are TRBV28 and TRBJ2-7, with 11 bases identical to TRBD1. The trim removed 2 bases at V and 5 bases at J, leaving 5 bases unmatched. CDR1 and CDR2 (germline): MDHEN, SYDVKM. This CDR3 has 15 residues.

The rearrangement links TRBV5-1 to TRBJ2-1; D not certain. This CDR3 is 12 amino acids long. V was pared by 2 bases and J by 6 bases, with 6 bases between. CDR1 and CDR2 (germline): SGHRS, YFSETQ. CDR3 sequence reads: CASSLGSNEQFF. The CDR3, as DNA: TGCGCCAGCAGCTTAGGTTCCAATGAGCAGTTCTTC.

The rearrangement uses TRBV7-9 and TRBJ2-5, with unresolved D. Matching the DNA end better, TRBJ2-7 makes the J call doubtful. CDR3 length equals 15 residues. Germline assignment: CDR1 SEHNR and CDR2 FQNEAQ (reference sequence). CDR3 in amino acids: CASSLDRGPAYEQYF. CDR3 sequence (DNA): TGTGCCAGCAGCTTAGACCGCGGACCGGCCTACGAGCAGTACTTC.

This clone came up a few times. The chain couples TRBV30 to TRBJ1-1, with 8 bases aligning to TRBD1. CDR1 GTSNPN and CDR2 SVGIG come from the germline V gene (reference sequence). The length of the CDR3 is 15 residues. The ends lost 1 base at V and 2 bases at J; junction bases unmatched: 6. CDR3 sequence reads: CAWSALTGVNTEAFF. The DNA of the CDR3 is TGTGCCTGGAGTGCCTTGACAGGGGTTAACACTGAAGCTTTCTTT. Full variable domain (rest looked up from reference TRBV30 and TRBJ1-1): SQTIHQWPATLVQPVGSPLSLECTVEGTSNPNLYWYRQAAGRGLQLLFYSVGIGQISSEVPQNLSASRPQDRQFILSSKKLLLSDSGFYLCAWSALTGVNTEAFFGQGTRLTVV.

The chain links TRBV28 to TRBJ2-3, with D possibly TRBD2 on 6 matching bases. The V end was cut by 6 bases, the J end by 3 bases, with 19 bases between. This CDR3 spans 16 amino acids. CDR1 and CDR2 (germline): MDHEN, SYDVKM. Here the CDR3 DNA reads TGTGCCAGCAGGACGACGGGGGTGGGTAGGACAGATACGCAGTATTTT. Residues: CASRTTGVGRTDTQYF. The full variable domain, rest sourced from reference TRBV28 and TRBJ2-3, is DVKVTQSSRYLVKRTGEKVFLECVQDMDHENMFWYRQDPGLGLRLIYFSYDVKMKEKGDIPEGYSVSREKKERFSLILESASTNQTSMYLCASRTTGVGRTDTQYFGPGTRLTVL.

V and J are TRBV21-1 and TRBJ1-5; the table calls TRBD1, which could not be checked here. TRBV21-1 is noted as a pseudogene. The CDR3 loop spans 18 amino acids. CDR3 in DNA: TGTGCCAGCAGCAAAGCGCTACCGGAGACAGGGACCTCCCAGCCCCAGCATTTT. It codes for CASSKALPETGTSQPQHF.

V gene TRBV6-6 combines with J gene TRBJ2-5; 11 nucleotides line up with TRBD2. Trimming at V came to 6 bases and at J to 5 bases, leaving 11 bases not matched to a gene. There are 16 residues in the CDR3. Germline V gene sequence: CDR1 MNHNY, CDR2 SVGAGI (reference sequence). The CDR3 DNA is TGTGCCAGCAGGCCCCAACTAGCGGGAGTAGTGGAGACCCAGTACTTC. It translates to CASRPQLAGVVETQYF.

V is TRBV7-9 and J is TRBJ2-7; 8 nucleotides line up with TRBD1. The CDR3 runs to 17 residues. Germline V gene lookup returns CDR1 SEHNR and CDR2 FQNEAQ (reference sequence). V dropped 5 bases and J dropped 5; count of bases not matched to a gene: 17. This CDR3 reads CASSPSRGTGLSDEQYF. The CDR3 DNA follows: TGTGCCAGCAGCCCTTCTCGGGGGACAGGTCTTTCCGACGAGCAGTACTTC.

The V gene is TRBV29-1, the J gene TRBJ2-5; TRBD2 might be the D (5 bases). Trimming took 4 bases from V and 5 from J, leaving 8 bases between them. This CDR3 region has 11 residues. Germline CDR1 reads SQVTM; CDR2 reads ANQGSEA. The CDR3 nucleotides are TGCAGCGTTGTAGTAGCGGAGACCCAGTACTTC. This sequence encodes CSVVVAETQYF.

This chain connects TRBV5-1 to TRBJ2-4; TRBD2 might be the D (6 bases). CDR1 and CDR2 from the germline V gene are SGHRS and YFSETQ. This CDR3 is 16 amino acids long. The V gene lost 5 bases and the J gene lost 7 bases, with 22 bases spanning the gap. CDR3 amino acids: CASSPALRGGRNIQYF. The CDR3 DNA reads TGCGCCAGCAGTCCGGCTCTTAGGGGAGGAAGGAACATTCAGTACTTC.

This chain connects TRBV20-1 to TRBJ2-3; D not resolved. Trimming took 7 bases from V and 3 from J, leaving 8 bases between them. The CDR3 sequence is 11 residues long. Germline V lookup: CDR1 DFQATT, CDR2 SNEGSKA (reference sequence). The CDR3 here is CSGLSTDTQYF. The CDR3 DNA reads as TGCAGTGGACTTTCGACAGATACGCAGTATTTT.

The CDR3 loop is CASSLTGVGQYF. The CDR3 DNA reads TGTGCCAGCAGCTTAACAGGGGTGGGGCAGTACTTC. V usage is TRBV7-6 and J usage is TRBJ2-7, with 7 nucleotides matching TRBD1. The CDR3 has 12 amino acids. From germline, CDR1 is SGHVS and CDR2 FNYEAQ. The V and J ends lost 2 bases and 9 bases, in that order; junction bases with no gene match: 4.

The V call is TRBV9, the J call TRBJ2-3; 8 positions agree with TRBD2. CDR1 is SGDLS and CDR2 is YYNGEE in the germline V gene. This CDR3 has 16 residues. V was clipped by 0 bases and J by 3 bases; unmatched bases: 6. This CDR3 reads CASSVEGTSPTDTQYF. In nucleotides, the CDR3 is TGTGCCAGCAGCGTAGAGGGGACTAGTCCTACAGATACGCAGTATTTT.

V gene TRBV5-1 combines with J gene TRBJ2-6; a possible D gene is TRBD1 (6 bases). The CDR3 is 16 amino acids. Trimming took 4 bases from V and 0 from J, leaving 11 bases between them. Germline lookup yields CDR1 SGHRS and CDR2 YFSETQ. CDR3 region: CASSGTLFSGANVLTF. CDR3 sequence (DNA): TGCGCCAGCAGCGGGACACTTTTCTCTGGGGCCAACGTCCTGACTTTC.